What follows are 29 T cell receptor beta chains derived from one specimen sequenced in a study of cytomegalovirus exposure and HLA in healthy donors. The primer mix had 60 Vbeta and 13 Jbeta primers. Only in-frame clones appear in the TCRdb table, and some are missing; sequencing was by immunoSEQ multiplex PCR. The data contain about 120,000 clones, roughly 80% of them singletons. The sample taken for sequencing was PBMCs. The receptors stem from a woman in her thirties or forties in good health and CMV-seropositive.

This clone was detected only once. The V and J genes are TRBV7-2 and TRBJ2-1; possibly TRBD2 for D (5 bases). V gave up 2 bases and J gave up 4 bases, with 12 bases separating them. CDR3 length: 15 residues. The germline gives CDR1 SGHTA, CDR2 FQGNSA. CDR3 DNA sequence: TGTGCCAGCAGCTTACGTGGGAGCCCTTACAATGAGCAGTTCTTC. It yields the protein CASSLRGSPYNEQFF.

The rearrangement joins TRBV4-3 to TRBJ1-6; D might be TRBD1 (6 bases). The CDR3 contains 16 residues. V lost 2 bases, J lost 6 bases, and 14 bases lay in between. The V gene's germline CDR1 is LGHNA and CDR2 YSLEER. The CDR3 region is CASSQSIGRGNSPLHF. In DNA, the CDR3 is TGCGCCAGCAGCCAAAGTATTGGCAGGGGTAATTCACCCCTCCACTTT.

This clone has more than one count but fewer than ten. The CDR3 sequence: CASSSGQGMGAFF. In DNA form, the CDR3 reads TGCGCCAGCAGCTCCGGACAGGGGATGGGAGCTTTCTTT. V gene TRBV5-1 combines with J gene TRBJ1-1; TRBD1 agrees at 9 bases. The CDR3 has 13 residues. CDR1 SGHRS and CDR2 YFSETQ come from the germline V gene. The ends lost 3 bases at V and 10 bases at J; junction bases unmatched: 7.

The CDR3 bases are TGTGCCAGCATCGGAGGGCAGGGCCGACCCTTAACCCTTAATTCACCCCTCCACTTT. Amino acids: CASIGGQGRPLTLNSPLHF. The chain carries TRBV2 and TRBJ1-6, with a tentative D call TRBD1 (5 bases). Per the germline V gene, CDR1 is SNHLY and CDR2 is FYNNEI. V was clipped by 7 bases and J by 6 bases, with 28 bases between them. CDR3 length: 19 residues.

As concerns this clone: Other DNA sequences in the sample encode the same CDR3. The CDR3: CASSIGTGYTDTQYF. DNA for the CDR3: TGTGCCAGTAGTATCGGGACAGGGTACACAGATACGCAGTATTTT. V and J are TRBV19 and TRBJ2-3, with TRBD1 matching over 9 bases. The CDR3 covers 15 residues. The trim removed 3 bases at V and 2 bases at J, leaving 3 bases unmatched. CDR1 and CDR2 from the germline V gene are LNHDA and SQIVND (reference sequence).

The chain recombines TRBV6-1 with TRBJ2-2, with D uncertain. V lost 6 bases to trimming and J lost 0 bases, with 5 bases between them. From germline, CDR1 is MNHNS and CDR2 SASEGT. This CDR3 has 13 residues. The CDR3 nucleotides are TGTGCCAGCAGCTATGCGAACACCGGGGAGCTGTTTTTT. This codes for CASSYANTGELFF.

CDR3 sequence reads: CASSEPGFGFF. In nucleotides, the CDR3 is TGTGCCAGCAGTGAACCGGGGTTCGGTTTCTTT. The chain carries TRBV6-1 and TRBJ1-1; no firm D call. CDR3 length equals 11 residues. Trimming took off 2 bases at V and 13 bases at J, with 11 bases between the two ends. Germline CDR1 and CDR2: MNHNS and SASEGT.

The count of this clone is one. The V call is TRBV6-1, the J call TRBJ2-3; D ambiguous. The length of the CDR3 is 13 residues. Germline loops: CDR1 MNHNS, CDR2 SASEGT. Trimming stripped 6 bases from V and 1 base from J, with 8 bases between. CDR3 DNA: TGTGCCAGCAGGAAGGCGGGCACAGATACGCAGTATTTT. The encoded protein is CASRKAGTDTQYF.

This clone was counted a single time. V gene TRBV10-1 combines with J gene TRBJ2-7; D is unresolved. Looked up from germline, CDR1 is WNHNN and CDR2 is SYGVQD (reference sequence). Trimming removed 4 bases from V and 2 bases from J, with 6 bases in between. CDR3 length: 12 amino acids. The CDR3 DNA reads as TGCGCCAGCAGTGGCAGGCCCTACGAGCAGTACTTC. Its protein product is CASSGRPYEQYF.

This clone was detected only a few times. The chain carries TRBV5-4 and TRBJ2-1, with D perhaps TRBD2 (6 bases). The V gene lost 10 bases and the J gene lost 7 bases, with 18 bases spanning the gap. Germline CDR1 is SGHNT and CDR2 is YYREEE (reference sequence). This CDR3 contains 13 residues. CDR3 in DNA: TGTGCCGCCCTACGCCGGGGGAGGAATGAGCAGTTCTTC. Translating gives CAALRRGRNEQFF.

In DNA, the CDR3 is TGCGCCAGCAGCTTGGCCTTCACTAGCGGGAACAATGAGCAGTTCTTC. The encoded protein is CASSLAFTSGNNEQFF. The V gene is TRBV5-1, the J gene TRBJ2-1; 10 nucleotides agree with TRBD2. Germline CDR1 and CDR2: SGHRS and YFSETQ. The CDR3 sequence is 16 residues long. The trim removed 0 bases at V and 5 bases at J, leaving 5 bases unmatched.

Only one count was recorded for this clone. The chain has TRBV7-9 and TRBJ1-2, with TRBD1 matching 7 bases. The J segment lost 4 bases and the V segment lost 0 bases, leaving 14 bases of the junction unmatched. Germline CDR1 is SEHNR and CDR2 is FQNEAQ (reference sequence). The CDR3 contains 18 residues. Here the CDR3 DNA reads TGTGCCAGCAGCTTAGCCCTAGGGACTCAGGGGGATGTCTATGGCTACACCTTC. Its protein is CASSLALGTQGDVYGYTF.

Sample share makes this clone medium-sized (0.01 to 0.1%). The chain recombines TRBV16 with TRBJ1-1; maybe TRBD1 (5 bases). The CDR3 contains 13 residues. The V end was cut by 6 bases, the J end by 2 bases, with 10 bases between. CDR1 and CDR2 from the germline V gene are KGHSY and FQNENV. CDR3 bases: TGTGCCAGCAGTAATACAGGTAACACTGAAGCTTTCTTT. Translation gives CASSNTGNTEAFF.

This rearrangement joins TRBV4-3 to TRBJ2-1; TRBD2 matches 7 bases. The ends lost 0 bases at V and 5 bases at J; junction bases unmatched: 4. The CDR3 is made up of 15 amino acids. Germline V gives CDR1 LGHNA, CDR2 YSLEER. CDR3 DNA sequence: TGCGCCAGCAGCCAAGAATTGCTAGCGGACAATGAGCAGTTCTTC. Translated: CASSQELLADNEQFF.

With regard to this clone: Compared with germline, one end of the junction differs, possibly owing to a read error. This chain connects TRBV7-9 to TRBJ2-1; D is ambiguous. Looked up from germline, CDR1 is SEHNR and CDR2 is FQNEAQ (reference sequence). The CDR3 length is 12 residues. The CDR3 DNA reads TGTGCCAGCAGGTTAGGTACCTCCGGGCAGTTCTTC. Protein product: CASRLGTSGQFF.

The chain combines TRBV5-4 with TRBJ2-5; weak D call: TRBD2 (6 bases). The CDR3 is 14 amino acids. Trimming took off 4 bases at V and 5 bases at J, with 15 bases between the two ends. Germline CDR1 reads SGHNT; CDR2 reads YYREEE (reference sequence). The DNA of the CDR3 is TGTGCCAGCAGCCAGGACACTGGGGGGGAGACCCAGTACTTC. Amino acid sequence: CASSQDTGGETQYF.

The genes are TRBV6-1 and TRBJ1-4; the D is unclear. The CDR3 is 14 residues long. Trimming removed 4 bases from V and 3 bases from J, with 9 bases in between. Germline V gene sequence: CDR1 MNHNS, CDR2 SASEGT. The DNA for the CDR3 is TGTGCCAGCAGTGCGGAGTTGGCTAATGAAAAACTGTTTTTT. Protein: CASSAELANEKLFF.

This chain uses TRBV4-2 with TRBJ2-7; D gene uncertain. The V end was cut by 0 bases, the J end by 0 bases, with 12 bases between. Germline assignment: CDR1 LGHNA and CDR2 YNFKEQ. The CDR3 length is 16 residues. The CDR3 loop reads CASSQELLRSSYEQYF. CDR3 nucleotides: TGTGCCAGCAGCCAAGAATTGTTGAGGTCCTCCTACGAGCAGTACTTC.

The chain combines TRBV5-1 with TRBJ2-1, with D uncertain. This CDR3 contains 11 residues. Trimming shortened V by 0 bases and J by 10 bases, and 5 bases separated the two germline ends. Germline CDR1 SGHRS, CDR2 YFSETQ. CDR3 protein: CASSLGPEQFF. CDR3 in DNA: TGCGCCAGCAGCTTGGGGCCAGAGCAGTTCTTC.

CDR3 in amino acids: CASSFAGGLNSEQFF. The DNA of the CDR3 is TGTGCCAGCAGTTTCGCAGGGGGTCTAAATAGTGAGCAGTTCTTC. J is TRBJ2-1 and V is TRBV13; 7 nucleotides align to TRBD1. Trimming took 6 bases from V and 9 from J; bases not matched to a gene: 14. This CDR3 spans 15 amino acids. Per germline, CDR1 PRHDT and CDR2 FYEKMQ (reference sequence).

The chain recombines TRBV18 with TRBJ1-6; TRBD1 might be the D (6 bases). Germline V gene lookup returns CDR1 KGHSH and CDR2 LQKENI. Trimming cost V 2 bases and J 7 bases, with 15 bases left between them. This CDR3 has 16 residues. The CDR3 here is CASSPIRTAQNSPLHF. CDR3 nucleotide sequence: TGTGCCAGCTCACCAATAAGGACAGCGCAAAATTCACCCCTCCACTTT.

The gene calls are TRBV7-9 and TRBJ2-6; 8 positions match TRBD1. Germline V CDR1 and CDR2: SEHNR, FQNEAQ (reference sequence). V lost 6 bases and J lost 4; bases outside the gene matches: 8. CDR3 length: 16 amino acids. CDR3 in amino acids: CASRPGQGPGANVLTF. CDR3 DNA sequence: TGTGCCAGCAGACCAGGACAGGGCCCCGGGGCCAACGTCCTGACTTTC.

In its sample, this clone was seen once. V is TRBV7-9 and J is TRBJ2-5; 7 positions match TRBD2. The germline gives CDR1 SEHNR, CDR2 FQNEAQ (reference sequence). CDR3 size: 15 residues. The junction had 5 bases not matched to a gene; V was cut back by 3 bases and J by 1 base. CDR3 sequence reads: CASSFWGGIQETQYF. CDR3 nucleotides: TGTGCCAGCAGCTTTTGGGGAGGGATCCAAGAGACCCAGTACTTC.

The V call is TRBV4-3, the J call TRBJ2-5; 9 nucleotides align to TRBD2. Germline V gene lookup returns CDR1 LGHNA and CDR2 YSLEER. This CDR3 spans 14 amino acids. Losses at the gene ends were 4 bases for V and 5 bases for J; bases not matched to a gene: 5. The CDR3 here is CASSLAGVSETQYF. The CDR3 DNA sequence: TGCGCCAGCAGCCTAGCGGGAGTTAGCGAGACCCAGTACTTC.

This rearrangement joins TRBV4-1 to TRBJ2-1; 11 bases are a match to TRBD2. Germline CDR1 and CDR2: MGHRA and YSYEKL. V was clipped by 1 base and J by 1 base; unmatched bases: 9. The length of the CDR3 is 19 residues. The chain's CDR3 is CASSQGVLAGGGSYNEQFF. The DNA for the CDR3 is TGCGCCAGCAGCCAAGGAGTTTTAGCGGGGGGGGGATCCTACAATGAGCAGTTCTTC.

A few counts support this clone. The chain combines TRBV7-2 with TRBJ2-7; D perhaps matches TRBD2 (7 bases). Germline-derived CDR1 and CDR2 are SGHTA and FQGNSA. V was pared by 1 base and J by 0 bases, with 10 bases between. This CDR3 region has 15 residues. The CDR3 bases are TGTGCCAGCAGCTTAGGACGGGGGGCCTCCTACGAGCAGTACTTC. The encoded protein is CASSLGRGASYEQYF.

The V and J genes are TRBV6-6 and TRBJ2-5; D is perhaps TRBD2 (5 bases). CDR3 length equals 13 residues. Trimming left V 4 bases short and J 5 bases short, with 11 bases between. Germline V gene lookup returns CDR1 MNHNY and CDR2 SVGAGI (reference sequence). The CDR3 region is CASSLDLAETQYF. Here the CDR3 DNA reads TGTGCCAGCAGTTTGGACTTAGCGGAGACCCAGTACTTC.

The chain recombines TRBV6-5 with TRBJ1-2; D remains ambiguous. The V gene's germline CDR1 is MNHEY and CDR2 SVGAGI. The CDR3 has 12 amino acids. With 1 base removed from V and 8 bases from J, the gap between germline ends came to 8 bases. The CDR3 DNA is TGTGCCAGCAGTTACTGGGGAGGGGGCTACACCTTC. Translating it yields CASSYWGGGYTF.

This chain links TRBV20-1 with TRBJ2-5; D gene ambiguous. Germline CDR1 and CDR2: DFQATT and SNEGSKA (reference sequence). The CDR3 totals 11 residues. V lost 1 base and J lost 4, with 4 bases in between. The CDR3 DNA is TGCAGTGCTAGAGTCCGAGAGACCCAGTACTTC. Amino acids: CSARVRETQYF.